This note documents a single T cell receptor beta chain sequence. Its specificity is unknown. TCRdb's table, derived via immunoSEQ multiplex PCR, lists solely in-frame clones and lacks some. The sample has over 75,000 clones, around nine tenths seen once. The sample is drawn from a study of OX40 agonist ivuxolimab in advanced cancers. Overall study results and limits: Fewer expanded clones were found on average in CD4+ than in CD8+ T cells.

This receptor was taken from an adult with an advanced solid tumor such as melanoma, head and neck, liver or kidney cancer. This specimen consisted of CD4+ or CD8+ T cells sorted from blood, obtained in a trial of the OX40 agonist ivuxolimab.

The CDR3 loop is CASSYLRDPRYNEQFF. For the CDR3, the DNA is TGTGCCAGCAGCTATCTCCGGGACCCTAGGTACAATGAGCAGTTCTTC. The chain links TRBV7-2 to TRBJ2-1, with D perhaps assigned TRBD1 or TRBD2 (5 bases each). Germline CDR1 and CDR2: SGHTA and FQGNSA. V lost 4 bases and J 4 bases, leaving 17 bases between the germline ends. This CDR3 has 16 amino acids.